Sequencing of this T cell receptor (beta chain) was carried out in a study of blood T cell repertoires in COVID-19. Study overall: From the United States, Italy and Spain came samples of acute and convalescent COVID-19. From T cells, B-cell-depleted T cells, or PBMCs came the material, which was cDNA or gDNA.

Original methodology: Nucleated cell counts were estimated from reference gene primer amplification. The table came from immunoSEQ multiplex PCR; TCRdb's copy has only in-frame clones and leaves some out. V and J calls plus clone size are reproduced from that table; the DNA served to infer D and trimming. The repertoire holds about 100,000 clones, with 70% to 80% as singletons. Trimming removed 7 bases from V and 1 base from J; junction bases left unmatched: 3. The CDR3 is made up of 14 amino acids. Germline V CDR1 and CDR2: WSHSY, SAAADI. The sequencing sample was made of peripheral blood. The J gene is TRBJ1-2, the V gene TRBV10-2; 10 bases line up with TRBD1. This receptor was taken from a man aged 65 to 79 with active or convalescent COVID-19. The chain's CDR3 is CASIGTGVNYGYTF. In DNA form, the CDR3 reads TGCGCCAGCATCGGGACAGGGGTTAACTATGGCTACACCTTC.